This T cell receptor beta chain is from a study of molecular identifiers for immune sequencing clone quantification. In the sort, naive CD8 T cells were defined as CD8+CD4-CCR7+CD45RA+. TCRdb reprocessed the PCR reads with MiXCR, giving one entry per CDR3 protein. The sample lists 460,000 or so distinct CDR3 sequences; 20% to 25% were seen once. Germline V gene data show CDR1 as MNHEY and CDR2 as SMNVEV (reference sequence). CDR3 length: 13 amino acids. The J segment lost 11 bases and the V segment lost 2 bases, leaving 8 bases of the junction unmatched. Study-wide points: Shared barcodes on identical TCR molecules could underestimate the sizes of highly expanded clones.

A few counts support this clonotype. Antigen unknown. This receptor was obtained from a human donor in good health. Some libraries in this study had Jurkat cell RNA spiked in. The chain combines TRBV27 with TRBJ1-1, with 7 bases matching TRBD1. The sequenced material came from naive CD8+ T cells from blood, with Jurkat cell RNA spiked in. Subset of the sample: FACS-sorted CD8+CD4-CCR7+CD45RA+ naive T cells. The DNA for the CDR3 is TGTGCCAGCAGTTTAACAGGGGCCCAAAAGGCTTTCTTT. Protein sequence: CASSLTGAQKAFF.